Below, 28 T cell receptor beta chains from the same sample are listed, as sequenced in a study of T cells after yellow fever vaccination. MiXCR, applied by TCRdb to the 5' RACE reads, yields one record per CDR3 protein. The sample records about 120,000 distinct CDR3 sequences, roughly 8.4% being singletons. This sample comprised CD8+ T cells sorted from PBMCs, obtained 45 days after the yellow fever booster vaccination. Receptor source: a man aged 25-45 years who received the YFV17D yellow fever vaccine.

This clonotype appeared many times. The CDR3 nucleotides are TGCAGCGTTGAAGATGAAGGCTGGGTTGAGCAGTTCTTC. Its protein product is CSVEDEGWVEQFF. The rearrangement uses TRBV29-1 and TRBJ2-1, with D unresolved. The CDR3 is 13 amino acids. Germline V CDR1 and CDR2: SQVTM, ANQGSEA. The V end lost 0 bases, the J end lost 9 bases, and 12 bases lay between the germline ends.

This clonotype was detected ten times or more. The rearrangement links TRBV6-2 or TRBV6-3 to TRBJ2-2, with 11 bases matching TRBD2. The junction had 7 bases not matched to a gene; V was cut back by 0 bases and J by 1 base. The CDR3 sequence is 19 residues long. Germline V CDR1 and CDR2: MNHEY, SVGEGT. This chain's CDR3 is CASSYSSSGRDENTGELFF. The CDR3 bases are TGTGCCAGCAGTTACTCGAGTAGCGGGAGGGACGAGAACACCGGGGAGCTGTTTTTT.

This clonotype was seen many times. This sequence joins TRBV6-5 and TRBJ1-1; D is undetermined. Germline CDR1 and CDR2: MNHEY and SVGAGI. The CDR3 is 15 amino acids. Trimming stripped 0 bases from V and 0 bases from J, with 8 bases between. CDR3: CASSYSRELNTEAFF. The CDR3 nucleotides read TGTGCCAGCAGTTACTCGCGGGAATTGAACACTGAAGCTTTCTTT.

This clonotype showed up many times. This chain links TRBV7-9 with TRBJ2-7; D gene ambiguous. CDR1 SEHNR and CDR2 FQNEAQ come from the germline V gene (reference sequence). Trimming pared 2 bases from V and 7 bases from J, leaving 9 bases between. The CDR3 contains 12 residues. CDR3 sequence (DNA): TGTGCCAGCAGCTTAACCGATCTGGAGCAGTACTTC. Its translation: CASSLTDLEQYF.

A remark on this clonotype: A read error may explain this, as a much larger clone is one base away. J is TRBJ2-5 and V is TRBV25-1; the D gene is possibly TRBD2 (6 bases). The germline V gene encodes CDR1 MGHDK and CDR2 SYGVNS. V lost 4 bases, J lost 4 bases, and 13 bases lay in between. The CDR3 has 14 residues. The CDR3 bases are TGTGCCAGCAGTGCAGGTGGAGGGTCAGAGACCCAGTACTTC. Translating gives CASSAGGGSETQYF. Looking up the rest from reference TRBV25-1 and TRBJ2-5 gives the full variable domain: EADIYQTPRYLVIGTGKKITLECSQTMGHDKMYWYQQDPGMELHLIHYSYGVNSTEKGDLSSESTVSRIRTEHFPLTLESARPSHTSQYLCASSAGGGSETQYFGPGTRLLVL.

This clonotype was seen a handful of times. The rearrangement joins TRBV3-1 to TRBJ2-5; the D call may be TRBD1 or TRBD2 (5 bases each). This CDR3 contains 17 residues. V was shortened by 2 bases and J by 1 base, with 17 bases between the two germline ends. The germline V gene encodes CDR1 LGHDT and CDR2 YNNKEL (reference sequence). For the CDR3, the DNA is TGTGCCAGCAGCCAACACGTTCGTTTGGGGGTCCAAGAGACCCAGTACTTC. Its translation is CASSQHVRLGVQETQYF.

This clonotype occurred a few times. The gene calls are TRBV2 and TRBJ2-3, with no clear D. Between the trimmed V and J ends, which lost 4 bases and 4 bases, there was a span of 3 bases. The germline V gene encodes CDR1 SNHLY and CDR2 FYNNEI. The CDR3 contains 11 residues. CDR3 DNA sequence: TGTGCCAGCAGTGGGCCAGATACGCAGTATTTT. This sequence encodes CASSGPDTQYF.

This clonotype was detected only a few times. The chain is built from TRBV5-1 and TRBJ1-5, with D maybe TRBD1 (5 bases). V shed 2 bases and J shed 4 bases, with 13 bases lying between them. Germline lookup yields CDR1 SGHRS and CDR2 YFSETQ. CDR3 length: 15 amino acids. The CDR3 sequence: CASSFTGISNQPQHF. The CDR3 nucleotides read TGCGCCAGCAGCTTTACAGGAATATCGAATCAGCCCCAGCATTTT.

The table lists this clonotype with many counts. This chain links TRBV6-5 with TRBJ2-1, with no clear D. CDR3 length equals 15 residues. The germline CDR1 and CDR2 sequences are MNHEY and SVGAGI. Trimming removed 2 bases from V and 6 bases from J, with 14 bases in between. In DNA, the CDR3 is TGTGCCAGCAGTTACGGGGTATCAGGTGGCAATGAGCAGTTCTTC. This gives the protein CASSYGVSGGNEQFF.

The sample holds many counts of this clonotype. The chain joins TRBV21-1 to TRBJ1-5; the D call in the table, TRBD1, was not verified against the DNA. TRBV21-1 represents a pseudogene. The CDR3 loop spans 17 amino acids. The DNA for the CDR3 is TGTGCCAGCAGCGCAGACCCGACAGGGAAGAGCAATCAGCCCCAGCATTTT. Amino acids: CASSADPTGKSNQPQHF.

This clonotype has at least ten counts. V is TRBV20-1 and J is TRBJ2-1; D may be TRBD2 (5 bases). V lost 7 bases and J lost 0, with 13 bases in between. Germline assignment: CDR1 DFQATT and CDR2 SNEGSKA (reference sequence). The CDR3 totals 14 residues. Here the CDR3 reads CSVTGGSSYNEQFF. CDR3 in DNA: TGCAGTGTTACCGGAGGTAGCTCCTACAATGAGCAGTTCTTC.

Ten or more counts support this clonotype. The chain links TRBV5-1 to TRBJ2-1; D unclear. The CDR3 has 14 amino acids. Per germline, CDR1 SGHRS and CDR2 YFSETQ. The V end was cut by 5 bases, the J end by 6 bases, with 15 bases between. The CDR3 reads CASRVSGAINEQFF. CDR3 coding DNA: TGCGCCAGCAGGGTATCAGGTGCGATCAATGAGCAGTTCTTC. Full variable domain (outside the CDR3, taken from reference TRBV5-1 and TRBJ2-1): KAGVTQTPRYLIKTRGQQVTLSCSPISGHRSVSWYQQTPGQGLQFLFEYFSETQRNKGNFPGRFSGRQFSNSRSEMNVSTLELGDSALYLCASRVSGAINEQFFGPGTRLTVL.

This clonotype was recorded many times. This chain connects TRBV12-3 or TRBV12-4 to TRBJ1-6; the match to TRBD1 covers 7 bases. The CDR3 has 14 amino acids. The ends lost 2 bases at V and 10 bases at J; junction bases unmatched: 5. DNA of the CDR3: TGTGCCAGCAGTTTACGGGACAGTGAATCACCCCTCCACTTT. This gives the protein CASSLRDSESPLHF.

In this sample, this clonotype turned up many times. This chain joins TRBV27 and TRBJ2-7, with TRBD2 identical over 8 bases. The CDR3 has 15 residues. J lost 3 bases, V lost 5 bases, and 9 bases had no gene match. Germline-derived CDR1 and CDR2 are MNHEY and SMNVEV (reference sequence). The CDR3 loop reads CASSGVGAGDYEQYF. CDR3 bases: TGTGCCAGCAGTGGGGTGGGAGCGGGGGACTACGAGCAGTACTTC.

This clonotype has only a few counts. One end of the junction fails to match germline, which may point to a read error. The chain links TRBV11-3 to TRBJ2-1; D is perhaps TRBD2 (5 bases). This CDR3 has 11 residues. From germline, CDR1 is SGHNT and CDR2 YENEEA. The CDR3 DNA sequence: TGTGCCAGCAGCTTCTTGCCTATCCCGGGGTTC. It translates to CASSFLPIPGF.

This clonotype was counted at least ten times. This chain joins TRBV6-5 and TRBJ1-5; no firm D call. The germline gives CDR1 MNHEY, CDR2 SVGAGI. Between the trimmed V and J ends, which lost 3 bases and 0 bases, there was a span of 6 bases. There are 14 residues in the CDR3. The CDR3 nucleotides are TGTGCCAGCAGTTATTGGGGTAGCAATCAGCCCCAGCATTTT. It specifies CASSYWGSNQPQHF.

The chain combines TRBV23-1 with TRBJ2-3; 9 bases agree with TRBD2. TRBV23-1 is known as an ORF, though its function is uncertain. The CDR3 runs to 16 residues. V gave up 2 bases and J gave up 4 bases; unmatched junction bases: 7. CDR3 in DNA: TGCGCCAGCAGTCAACGGGGGACTAGCCAGCCAGATACGCAGTATTTT. Residues: CASSQRGTSQPDTQYF.

This clonotype was recorded many times. This chain connects TRBV20-1 to TRBJ2-7; 9 bases map to TRBD2. J gave up 3 bases and V 3 bases, and 3 bases lay outside the gene matches. Germline assignment: CDR1 DFQATT and CDR2 SNEGSKA (reference sequence). The CDR3 sequence is 13 residues long. The CDR3 sequence: CSASAGGYYEQYF. CDR3 coding DNA: TGCAGTGCTAGCGCGGGAGGGTACTACGAGCAGTACTTC.

As regards this clonotype: Just one base apart from a much larger clone, this may be a read error. This sequence joins TRBV5-6 and TRBJ2-1; maybe TRBD1 (6 bases). V lost 7 bases, J lost 9 bases, and 17 bases lay in between. Germline CDR1 and CDR2: SGHDT and YYEEEE. The CDR3 spans 13 residues. The CDR3 bases are TGTGCCAGCTGCTCCAGGGGTGGAGGTGAGCAGTTCTTC. Its translation: CASCSRGGGEQFF.

J is TRBJ1-1 and V is TRBV12-3 or TRBV12-4; no clear D gene. This CDR3 contains 12 residues. V lost 7 bases to trimming and J lost 4 bases, with 10 bases between them. CDR3 protein: CASTPGSTEAFF. DNA of the CDR3: TGTGCCAGCACCCCGGGGAGCACTGAAGCTTTCTTT.

This clonotype was seen at least ten times. The chain combines TRBV5-1 with TRBJ2-1, with no clear D. In germline, CDR1 is SGHRS, CDR2 YFSETQ. V lost 0 bases and J lost 8, with 6 bases in between. The CDR3 extends over 12 amino acids. CDR3 region: CASSLVEHEQFF. The CDR3 DNA follows: TGCGCCAGCAGCTTGGTCGAACATGAGCAGTTCTTC.

This clonotype has just a few counts. CDR3 amino acids: CASSPSSIGYEQYF. DNA for the CDR3: TGCGCCAGCAGCCCCTCTTCCATCGGCTACGAGCAGTACTTC. The chain has TRBV4-3 and TRBJ2-7, with D unclear. The germline CDR1 and CDR2 sequences are LGHNA and YSLEER. The CDR3 has 14 residues. V was pared by 4 bases and J by 3 bases, with 13 bases between.

This clonotype was recorded many times. Possible read error: a much larger clone is one base away. The chain has TRBV9 and TRBJ2-3; no reliable D call. Trimming left V 0 bases short and J 6 bases short, with 2 bases between. CDR3 length: 11 residues. Germline-derived CDR1 and CDR2 are SGDLS and YYNGEE. The CDR3 sequence is CASSVGDTQYF. The CDR3 coding sequence is TGTGCCAGCAGCGTAGGGGATACGCAGTATTTT. Using reference TRBV9 and TRBJ2-3 for the parts outside the CDR3, the full variable domain is DSGVTQTPKHLITATGQRVTLRCSPRSGDLSVYWYQQSLDQGLQFLIQYYNGEERAKGNILERFSAQQFPDLHSELNLSSLELGDSALYFCASSVGDTQYFGPGTRLTVL.

This clonotype has ten or more counts. This chain links TRBV18 with TRBJ2-7, with 9 bases identical to TRBD1. Looked up from germline, CDR1 is KGHSH and CDR2 is LQKENI. V was pared by 6 bases and J by 2 bases, with 8 bases of the junction left unmatched. The CDR3 length is 15 residues. The CDR3 nucleotides are TGTGCCAGCTCTCCCCGGGACAGGGAGACCTACGAGCAGTACTTC. This sequence encodes CASSPRDRETYEQYF.

The V call is TRBV5-1, the J call TRBJ1-2; TRBD1 aligns across 8 bases. Trimming took 0 bases from V and 8 from J; bases not matched to a gene: 6. Germline V gene data show CDR1 as SGHRS and CDR2 as YFSETQ. The CDR3 consists of 14 residues. CDR3 DNA sequence: TGCGCCAGCAGCTTGGACTCAGGGGGCTTCGGCTACACCTTC. Translated: CASSLDSGGFGYTF.

The chain combines TRBV3-1 with TRBJ2-2; 15 nucleotides line up with TRBD2. Germline V gene data show CDR1 as LGHDT and CDR2 as YNNKEL (reference sequence). V lost 11 bases, J lost 6 bases, and 16 bases stayed unmatched. The CDR3 loop spans 18 amino acids. CDR3 sequence: CAFTAGTSGRSRAGELFF. CDR3 nucleotide sequence: TGTGCCTTCACAGCCGGGACTAGCGGGAGGTCGCGCGCCGGGGAGCTGTTTTTT.

This clonotype appeared many times. The rearrangement links TRBV7-6 to TRBJ2-3, with 10 nucleotides matching TRBD2. The V gene's germline CDR1 is SGHVS and CDR2 FNYEAQ. This CDR3 has 15 residues. V lost 5 bases, J lost 2 bases, and 4 bases stayed unmatched. The CDR3 is CASSRLAGDTDTQYF. CDR3 in DNA: TGTGCCAGCAGCCGACTAGCGGGCGACACAGATACGCAGTATTTT.

J is TRBJ2-3 and V is TRBV11-2; D possibly corresponds to TRBD1 (5 bases). The CDR3 runs 14 residues. Germline V gene data show CDR1 as SGHAT and CDR2 as FQNNGV. V dropped 5 bases and J dropped 4 bases, with 13 bases sitting between them. This CDR3 is CASSGRVGADTQYF. CDR3 nucleotide sequence: TGTGCCAGCAGCGGCAGGGTAGGGGCAGATACGCAGTATTTT. The whole variable domain, remainder taken from reference TRBV11-2 and TRBJ2-3, is EAGVAQSPRYKIIEKRQSVAFWCNPISGHATLYWYQQILGQGPKLLIQFQNNGVVDDSQLPKDRFSAERLKGVDSTLKIQPAKLEDSAVYLCASSGRVGADTQYFGPGTRLTVL.